This T cell receptor beta chain was identified in a study of Tregs in tolerant kidney transplant recipients. Regarding the study as a whole: The most relevant donor-specific Treg TCRbeta repertoire apparently came from expansion with activated donor B cells.

V dropped 1 base and J dropped 5 bases, with 12 bases sitting between them. This CDR3 contains 15 residues. In germline, CDR1 is SGDLS, CDR2 YYNGEE. Points on this clone: Its matching antigen is unknown.

Thawed PBMCs were FACS-sorted into unstimulated CD4+CD25+CD127- regulatory T cells, CD4+CD25- non-regulatory cells, CD4 and CD8 cells. Produced via immunoSEQ multiplex PCR; TCRdb's table is partial and in-frame only. Among some 55,000 clones, around four fifths were seen once, and the ten largest hold around 5.2%. Sequenced material: CD4+ T cells from blood. This clonotype originated in a human donor in good health. V and J are TRBV9 and TRBJ2-2; D uncertain. CDR3 sequence: CASSVSEGLTGELFF. The CDR3 DNA reads as TGTGCCAGCAGCGTATCTGAAGGCTTAACCGGGGAGCTGTTTTTT.